One and the same sample provided the 28 T cell receptor beta chains below, sequenced in a study of T cells in Graves' hyperthyroidism and ophthalmopathy. RNA transcripts yielded amplified TCR beta CDR3 regions. The HTBI primer set served for first-round RT-PCR of the TCR CDR3. MiXCR was run by TCRdb on the multiplex PCR reads, yielding one entry per CDR3 protein. The sample records hundreds of thousands of distinct CDR3 sequences, roughly 20% being singletons. Sequencing was done on a sample of blood. The receptors derive from a man younger than 40 with Graves' ophthalmopathy.

The chain couples TRBV4-2 to TRBJ2-7; the match to TRBD1 covers 8 bases. The CDR3 is 16 amino acids. With 1 base clipped from V and 0 bases from J, the junction kept 5 bases outside the gene matches. Germline CDR1 is LGHNA and CDR2 is YNFKEQ. The CDR3 region is CASSQGGTGNSYEQYF. CDR3 DNA: TGTGCCAGCAGCCAAGGTGGGACAGGCAACTCCTACGAGCAGTACTTC.

Comment on this clonotype: This CDR3 fails to terminate in the conserved phenylalanine or tryptophan, so it likely reflects a read error. The rearrangement joins TRBV30 to TRBJ1-2; D may be TRBD1 (5 bases). The CDR3 runs 14 residues. V dropped 3 bases and J dropped 4 bases, with 15 bases sitting between them. Germline values: CDR1 GTSNPN, CDR2 SVGIG (reference sequence). This CDR3 reads CAWSGGVGTYGYTL. In DNA form, the CDR3 reads TGTGCCTGGAGCGGGGGGGTTGGGACCTATGGCTACACCCTC.

This clonotype was observed once. The chain combines TRBV24-1 with TRBJ1-2; D is unclear. CDR3 length: 12 amino acids. V lost 6 bases and J lost 4, with 8 bases in between. CDR1 and CDR2 from the germline V gene are KGHDR and SFDVKD. The CDR3 DNA reads TGTGCCACCAGTTTGGGAGGCTATGGCTACACCTTC. Translated, it gives CATSLGGYGYTF.

This clonotype was counted between two and nine times. The CDR3 here is CASSYLRVGMYNEQFF. The CDR3 DNA follows: TGTGCCAGCAGTTATCTCCGAGTTGGCATGTACAATGAGCAGTTCTTC. The rearrangement joins TRBV6-2 or TRBV6-3 to TRBJ2-1, with D unresolved. This CDR3 region has 16 residues. Deletions cut 3 bases from V and 4 bases from J, with 16 bases between. Germline CDR1 is MNHEY and CDR2 is SVGEGT.

This clonotype showed up just a few times. J is TRBJ2-1 and V is TRBV7-3; TRBD2 matches 11 bases. This CDR3 is built from 15 residues. From germline, CDR1 is SGHTA and CDR2 FQGTGA. V lost 5 bases and J lost 5; bases outside the gene matches: 5. CDR3 loop: CASSRGTSGHNEQFF. DNA for the CDR3: TGTGCCAGCAGCCGCGGGACTAGCGGACACAATGAGCAGTTCTTC.

The V and J genes are TRBV2 and TRBJ2-7, with D perhaps TRBD1 (6 bases). The CDR3 covers 14 residues. V lost 2 bases, J lost 3 bases, and 11 bases lay in between. Germline CDR1 is SNHLY and CDR2 is FYNNEI. The CDR3 coding sequence is TGTGCCAGCAGTGAAAGGGGGATTATCTACGAGCAGTACTTC. This encodes CASSERGIIYEQYF.

V usage is TRBV10-3 and J usage is TRBJ2-5; tentatively, D is TRBD1 or TRBD2 (7 bases each). The CDR3 extends over 13 amino acids. CDR1 is ENHRY and CDR2 is SYGVKD in the germline V gene. V dropped 7 bases and J dropped 4 bases, with 13 bases sitting between them. The CDR3, as DNA: TGTGCCATCACCCAGGGGGGGGGAGAGACCCAGTACTTC. Translating gives CAITQGGGETQYF.

With regard to this clonotype: It may be a read error: a sequence one base away is much more abundant. This chain connects TRBV6-1 to TRBJ1-1; D is unclear. Germline CDR1 and CDR2: MNHNS and SASEGT. This CDR3 comprises 15 residues. CDR3 coding DNA: TGTGCCAGCAGTCGACGTCGGAACTTGAACACTGGAGCTTTCTTT. This translates into CASSRRRNLNTGAFF.

Notes on this clonotype: With a much larger clone just one base away, this may be a read error. The chain recombines TRBV7-9 with TRBJ2-1; possible D gene TRBD1, 6 bases. Trimming removed 4 bases from V and 8 bases from J, with 18 bases in between. The CDR3 is 15 residues long. Per germline, CDR1 SEHNR and CDR2 FQNEAQ (reference sequence). The DNA for the CDR3 is TGTGCCAGCAGCTCCCGAGGACAGAGGGCATATGAGCAGTTCTTC. Translating it yields CASSSRGQRAYEQFF. The full variable domain, its missing parts supplied by reference TRBV7-9 and TRBJ2-1, is DTGVSQNPRHKITKRGQNVTFRCDPISEHNRLYWYRQTLGQGPEFLTYFQNEAQLEKSRLLSDRFSAERPKGSFSTLEIQRTEQGDSAMYLCASSSRGQRAYEQFFGPGTRLTVL.

The rearrangement links TRBV7-2 to TRBJ2-2; weak D call: TRBD2 (5 bases). CDR1 is SGHTA, CDR2 FQGNSA, per germline. The CDR3 is 14 amino acids. The V and J ends lost 7 bases and 3 bases respectively, with 12 bases between them. CDR3 in DNA: TGTGCCAGCACCGCACGGGATCACACCGGGGAGCTGTTTTTT. This sequence encodes CASTARDHTGELFF.

The chain uses TRBV7-2 and TRBJ1-1; D unclear. The V gene's germline CDR1 is SGHTA and CDR2 FQGNSA. V was cut by 3 bases and J by 11 bases, with 13 bases left in between. The CDR3 spans 12 residues. The DNA of the CDR3 is TGTGCCAGCAGCTTGGGCGGAGGATGGGCTTTCTTT. This translates into CASSLGGGWAFF.

The V call is TRBV20-1, the J call TRBJ2-5, with D possibly TRBD1 on 7 matching bases. Germline V CDR1 and CDR2: DFQATT, SNEGSKA (reference sequence). This CDR3 has 15 amino acids. Trimming removed 5 bases from V and 1 base from J, with 17 bases in between. The CDR3 coding sequence is TGCAGTGCTGTTCGGGCAGGGGGGCTCCAAGAGACCCAGTACTTC. Translation gives CSAVRAGGLQETQYF.

This rearrangement joins TRBV7-9 to TRBJ2-7, with 7 nucleotides matching TRBD2. V shed 2 bases and J 0 bases; nucleotides not matched to a gene: 7. The germline V gene has CDR1 SEHNR and CDR2 FQNEAQ (reference sequence). CDR3 length: 16 residues. The CDR3 sequence is CASSLSSGKFSYEQYF. The CDR3 DNA reads as TGTGCCAGCAGCTTATCCAGCGGGAAGTTCTCCTACGAGCAGTACTTC.

The rearrangement links TRBV3-1 to TRBJ1-5; D gene uncertain. This CDR3 has 16 residues. V was trimmed by 1 base and J by 4 bases, leaving 14 bases between them. Germline V CDR1 and CDR2: LGHDT, YNNKEL (reference sequence). CDR3 nucleotide sequence: TGTGCCAGCAGCCAAGGGACGGCAGGAGTAAATCAGCCCCAGCATTTT. Translating it yields CASSQGTAGVNQPQHF.

This clonotype came up many times. The rearrangement uses TRBV7-9 and TRBJ2-1; 8 bases agree with TRBD2. CDR1 and CDR2 from the germline V gene are SEHNR and FQNEAQ (reference sequence). V shed 5 bases, J shed 0 bases, and the junction held 9 bases outside the gene matches. The length of the CDR3 is 17 residues. The CDR3 bases are TGTGCCAGCAGCACACGACTAGCGTTGAGCTCCTACAATGAGCAGTTCTTC. Translation gives CASSTRLALSSYNEQFF.

This rearrangement joins TRBV25-1 to TRBJ2-7; 10 nucleotides line up with TRBD1. J lost 1 base, V lost 3 bases, and 6 bases had no gene match. The CDR3 runs to 16 residues. Germline V gene data show CDR1 as MGHDK and CDR2 as SYGVNS. The CDR3 is CASSDPGQGLSYEQYF. The CDR3 DNA reads as TGTGCCAGCAGTGACCCGGGACAGGGGTTATCCTACGAGCAGTACTTC.

The DNA for the CDR3 is TGTGCCAGCAGTCGGGGACTGCCCACTGCAACTAATGAAAAACTGTTTTTT. Amino acids: CASSRGLPTATNEKLFF. The rearrangement joins TRBV27 to TRBJ1-4; D is possibly TRBD1 (5 bases). The CDR3 is made up of 17 amino acids. V lost 5 bases and J 0 bases, leaving 16 bases between the germline ends. Per the germline V gene, CDR1 is MNHEY and CDR2 is SMNVEV (reference sequence).

This clonotype has just a few counts. The chain uses TRBV5-4 and TRBJ2-1; 7 bases are a match to TRBD2. V was pared by 2 bases and J by 0 bases, with 5 bases of the junction left unmatched. Germline values: CDR1 SGHNT, CDR2 YYREEE (reference sequence). There are 16 residues in the CDR3. CDR3 sequence reads: CASSFERESSYNEQFF. DNA for the CDR3: TGTGCCAGCAGCTTCGAGCGGGAAAGCTCCTACAATGAGCAGTTCTTC.

This clonotype was observed at least ten times. V is TRBV3-1 and J is TRBJ2-4; tentatively, D is TRBD2 (6 bases). The CDR3 runs to 14 residues. V lost 5 bases, J lost 0 bases, and 8 bases lay in between. Looked up from germline, CDR1 is LGHDT and CDR2 is YNNKEL (reference sequence). In nucleotides, the CDR3 is TGTGCCAGCAGCGAGGGACTAGCCAAAAACATTCAGTACTTC. Its protein product is CASSEGLAKNIQYF.

Ten or more counts support this clonotype. The V and J genes are TRBV7-8 and TRBJ1-6; D gene uncertain. CDR3 size: 12 residues. V lost 5 bases, J lost 10 bases, and 9 bases lay in between. The germline gives CDR1 SGHVS, CDR2 FQNEAQ. The CDR3 loop reads CASSPTESPLHF. The CDR3 bases are TGTGCCAGCAGCCCGACTGAATCACCCCTCCACTTT.

This clonotype was seen many times. This chain joins TRBV7-8 and TRBJ2-7; 7 bases are a match to TRBD2. With 5 bases clipped from V and 2 bases from J, the junction kept 6 bases outside the gene matches. Per the germline V gene, CDR1 is SGHVS and CDR2 is FQNEAQ. The CDR3 extends over 14 amino acids. CDR3 sequence: CASSPLGRAYEQYF. Here the CDR3 DNA reads TGTGCCAGCAGCCCGCTAGGGAGGGCCTACGAGCAGTACTTC.

This clonotype has at least ten counts. J is TRBJ2-7 and V is TRBV28; TRBD1 matches at 7 bases. The V gene's germline CDR1 is MDHEN and CDR2 SYDVKM. The junction had 1 base not matched to a gene; V was cut back by 7 bases and J by 1 base. This CDR3 has 12 residues. For the CDR3, the DNA is TGTGCCAGCACGGGACAGTCCTACGAGCAGTACTTC. Protein sequence: CASTGQSYEQYF.

The rearrangement joins TRBV30 to TRBJ1-1; possible D gene TRBD1, 5 bases. V lost 0 bases, J lost 1 base, and 12 bases lay in between. Germline values: CDR1 GTSNPN, CDR2 SVGIG (reference sequence). The CDR3 totals 15 residues. CDR3 protein: CAWSVPGRANTEAFF. The CDR3 region has the DNA TGTGCCTGGAGTGTACCGGGCAGGGCGAACACTGAAGCTTTCTTT.

This clonotype was counted a few times. V gene TRBV30 combines with J gene TRBJ2-7; TRBD2 matches 9 bases. Trimming removed 1 base from V and 2 bases from J; junction bases left unmatched: 0. This CDR3 has 13 residues. The germline V gene has CDR1 GTSNPN and CDR2 SVGIG (reference sequence). CDR3 nucleotides: TGTGCCTGGAGTGCTAGCGGGGCCTACGAGCAGTACTTC. Amino acid sequence: CAWSASGAYEQYF.

This clonotype has a count of ten or more. The chain couples TRBV20-1 to TRBJ1-5, with D maybe TRBD1 (5 bases). The CDR3 consists of 15 residues. The germline V gene has CDR1 DFQATT and CDR2 SNEGSKA (reference sequence). The V and J ends lost 5 bases and 2 bases respectively, with 16 bases between them. The CDR3 sequence: CSAYLEAGRNQPQHF. The CDR3 region has the DNA TGCAGTGCTTACCTAGAGGCAGGGCGCAATCAGCCCCAGCATTTT.

CDR3 coding DNA: TGTGCCAGCAGTTACTCGAGATACCTTGTTTCGAGCGGGAGTTCCTACAATGAGCAGTTCTTC. Its translation is CASSYSRYLVSSGSSYNEQFF. The chain recombines TRBV6-2 or TRBV6-3 with TRBJ2-1; 8 nucleotides match TRBD2. The CDR3 spans 21 residues. CDR1 is MNHEY, CDR2 SVGEGT, per germline. The V segment lost 0 bases and the J segment 1 base; nucleotides outside the gene matches: 17.

A few counts support this clonotype. The V call is TRBV20-1, the J call TRBJ2-3; D ambiguous. The CDR3 sequence is 13 residues long. From germline, CDR1 is DFQATT and CDR2 SNEGSKA (reference sequence). The V gene lost 2 bases and the J gene lost 3 bases, with 9 bases spanning the gap. CDR3: CSARFHQTDTQYF. The CDR3 coding sequence is TGCAGTGCTAGATTTCACCAAACAGATACGCAGTATTTT.

With respect to this clonotype: With a much larger clone just one base away, this may be a read error. The rearrangement uses TRBV3-1 and TRBJ1-3; 7 nucleotides match TRBD1. Trimming at V came to 4 bases and at J to 3 bases, leaving 3 bases not matched to a gene. This CDR3 is 14 amino acids long. Germline lookup yields CDR1 LGHDT and CDR2 YNNKEL (reference sequence). The CDR3 spells CASSRGTDGNTIYF. The CDR3, as DNA: TGTGCCAGCAGCCGAGGGACAGATGGAAACACCATATATTTT.